Listed here is a single T cell receptor (beta chain). Clones were sequenced by immunoSEQ multiplex PCR, and TCRdb holds only the in-frame ones, with some missing. The sample has about 83,000 clones; 83% are singletons. This entry comes from a study of ipilimumab plus nivolumab after autologous stem cell transplantation. Source: PBMCs, taken in a trial of ipilimumab plus nivolumab as post-transplant consolidation. The receptor was derived from a male donor with diffuse large B-cell lymphoma.

CDR3 amino acids: CASRRGAQETQYF. The CDR3 DNA is TGTGCCAGCAGACGGGGGGCCCAAGAGACCCAGTACTTC. The chain recombines TRBV27 with TRBJ2-5, with TRBD2 as a possible D gene (7 bases). V was cut by 6 bases and J by 1 base, with 9 bases left in between. CDR3 length equals 13 residues. Germline V CDR1 and CDR2: MNHEY, SMNVEV (reference sequence).